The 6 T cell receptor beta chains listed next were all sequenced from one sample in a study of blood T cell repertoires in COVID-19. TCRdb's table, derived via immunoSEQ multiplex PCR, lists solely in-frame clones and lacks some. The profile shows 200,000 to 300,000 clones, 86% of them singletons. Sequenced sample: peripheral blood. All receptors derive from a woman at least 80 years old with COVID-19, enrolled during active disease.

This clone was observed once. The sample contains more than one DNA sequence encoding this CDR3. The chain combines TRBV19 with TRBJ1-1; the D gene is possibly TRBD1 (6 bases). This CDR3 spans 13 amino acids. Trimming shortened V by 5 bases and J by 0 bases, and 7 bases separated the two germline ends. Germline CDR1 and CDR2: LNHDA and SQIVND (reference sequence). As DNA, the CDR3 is TGTGCCAGTAGTCAGGGGTTGAACACTGAAGCTTTCTTT. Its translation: CASSQGLNTEAFF.

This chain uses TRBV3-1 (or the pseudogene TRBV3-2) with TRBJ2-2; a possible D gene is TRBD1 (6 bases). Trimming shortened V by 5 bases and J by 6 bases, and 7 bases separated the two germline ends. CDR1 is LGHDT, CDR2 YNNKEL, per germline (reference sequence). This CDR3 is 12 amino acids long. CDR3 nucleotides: TGTGCCAGCAGCTCAGGGGCCGGGGAGCTGTTTTTT. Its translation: CASSSGAGELFF.

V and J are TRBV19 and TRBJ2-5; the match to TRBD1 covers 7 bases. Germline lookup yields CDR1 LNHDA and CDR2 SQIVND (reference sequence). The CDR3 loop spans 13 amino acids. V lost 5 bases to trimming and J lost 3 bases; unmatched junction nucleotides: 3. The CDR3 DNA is TGTGCCAGTAGTGCCGACAGGGAAGAGACCCAGTACTTC. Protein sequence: CASSADREETQYF.

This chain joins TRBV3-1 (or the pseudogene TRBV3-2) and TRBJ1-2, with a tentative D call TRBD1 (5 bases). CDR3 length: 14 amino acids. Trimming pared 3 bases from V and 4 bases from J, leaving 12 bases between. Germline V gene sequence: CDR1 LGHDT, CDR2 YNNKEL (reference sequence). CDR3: CASSQAVGGYGYTF. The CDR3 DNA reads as TGTGCCAGCAGCCAGGCGGTCGGGGGCTATGGCTACACCTTC.

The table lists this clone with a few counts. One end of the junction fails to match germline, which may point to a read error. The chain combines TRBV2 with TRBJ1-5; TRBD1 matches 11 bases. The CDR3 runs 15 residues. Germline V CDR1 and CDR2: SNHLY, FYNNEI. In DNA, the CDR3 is TGTGCCAGCGTCGCCAGGACAGGGGGCAACCAGCCCCAGCATTTT. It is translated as CASVARTGGNQPQHF.

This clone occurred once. CDR3 loop: CASTGGDTQYF. In DNA, the CDR3 is TGTGCCAGCACCGGCGGGGATACGCAGTATTTT. V is TRBV7-9 and J is TRBJ2-3; perhaps TRBD2 as D (5 bases). CDR3 size: 11 residues. Between the trimmed V and J ends, which lost 7 bases and 6 bases, there was a span of 8 bases. The germline V gene encodes CDR1 SEHNR and CDR2 FQNEAQ (reference sequence).